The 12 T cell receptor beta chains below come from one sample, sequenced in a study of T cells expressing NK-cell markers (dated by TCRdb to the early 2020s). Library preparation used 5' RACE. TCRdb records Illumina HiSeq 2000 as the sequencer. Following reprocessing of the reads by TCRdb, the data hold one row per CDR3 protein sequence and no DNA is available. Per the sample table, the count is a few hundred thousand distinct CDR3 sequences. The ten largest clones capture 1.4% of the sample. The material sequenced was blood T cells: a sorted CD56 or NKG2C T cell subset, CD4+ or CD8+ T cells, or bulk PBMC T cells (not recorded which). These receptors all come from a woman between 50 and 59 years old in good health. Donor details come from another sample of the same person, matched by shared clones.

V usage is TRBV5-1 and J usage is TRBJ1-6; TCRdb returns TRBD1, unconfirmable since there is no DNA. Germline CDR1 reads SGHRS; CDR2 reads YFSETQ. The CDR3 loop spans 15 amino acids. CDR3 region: CASSSGQGLGSPLHF.

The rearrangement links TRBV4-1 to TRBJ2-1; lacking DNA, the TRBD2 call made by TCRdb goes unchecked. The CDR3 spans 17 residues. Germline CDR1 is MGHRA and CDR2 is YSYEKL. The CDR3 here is CASSQLGLAAPYNEQFF.

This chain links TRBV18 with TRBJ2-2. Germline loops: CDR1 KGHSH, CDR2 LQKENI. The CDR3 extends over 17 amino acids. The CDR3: CASSDRANSANTGELFF. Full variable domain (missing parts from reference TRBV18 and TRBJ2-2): NAGVMQNPRHLVRRRGQEARLRCSPMKGHSHVYWYRQLPEEGLKFMVYLQKENIIDESGMPKERFSAEFPKEGPSILRIQQVVRGDSAAYFCASSDRANSANTGELFFGEGSRLTVL.

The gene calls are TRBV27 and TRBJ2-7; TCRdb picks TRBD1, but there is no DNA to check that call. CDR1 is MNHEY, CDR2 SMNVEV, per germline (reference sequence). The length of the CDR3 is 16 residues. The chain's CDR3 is CASSFLGGPKTYEQYF.

The CDR3 loop is CSGTGLAGETQYF. J is TRBJ2-5 and V is TRBV29-1; TCRdb returns TRBD2, unconfirmable since there is no DNA. Germline V lookup: CDR1 SQVTM, CDR2 ANQGSEA. CDR3 size: 13 residues.

CDR3 residues: CASSSTGGIGYTF. The chain is built from TRBV6-1 and TRBJ1-2; there is no DNA to check the TCRdb D call of TRBD1. There are 13 residues in the CDR3. Per germline, CDR1 MNHNS and CDR2 SASEGT.

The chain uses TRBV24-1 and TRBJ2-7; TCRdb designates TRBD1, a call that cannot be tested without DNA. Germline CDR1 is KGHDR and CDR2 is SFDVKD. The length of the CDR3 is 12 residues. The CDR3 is CATSDPGQEQYF.

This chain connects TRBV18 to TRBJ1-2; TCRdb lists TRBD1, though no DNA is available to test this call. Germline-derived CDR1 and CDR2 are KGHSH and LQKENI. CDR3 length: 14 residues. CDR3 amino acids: CASSLDITNYGYTF.

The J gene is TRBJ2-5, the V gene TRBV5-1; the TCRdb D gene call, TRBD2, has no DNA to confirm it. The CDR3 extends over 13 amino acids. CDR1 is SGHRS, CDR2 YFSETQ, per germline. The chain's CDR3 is CASNGGLAETQYF.

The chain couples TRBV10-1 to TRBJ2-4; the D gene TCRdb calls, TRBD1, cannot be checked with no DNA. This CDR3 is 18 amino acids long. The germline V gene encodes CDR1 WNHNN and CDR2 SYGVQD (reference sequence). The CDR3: CASRGQGQGQLAKNIQYF.

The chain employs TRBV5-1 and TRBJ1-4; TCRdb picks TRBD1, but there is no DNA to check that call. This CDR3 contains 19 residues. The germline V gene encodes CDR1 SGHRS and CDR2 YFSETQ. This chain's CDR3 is CASSVRPDRGLTLNEKLFF.

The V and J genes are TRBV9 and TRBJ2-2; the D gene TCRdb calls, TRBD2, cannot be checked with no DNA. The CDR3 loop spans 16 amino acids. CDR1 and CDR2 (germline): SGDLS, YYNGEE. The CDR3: CASSVKAGGLGGELFF.